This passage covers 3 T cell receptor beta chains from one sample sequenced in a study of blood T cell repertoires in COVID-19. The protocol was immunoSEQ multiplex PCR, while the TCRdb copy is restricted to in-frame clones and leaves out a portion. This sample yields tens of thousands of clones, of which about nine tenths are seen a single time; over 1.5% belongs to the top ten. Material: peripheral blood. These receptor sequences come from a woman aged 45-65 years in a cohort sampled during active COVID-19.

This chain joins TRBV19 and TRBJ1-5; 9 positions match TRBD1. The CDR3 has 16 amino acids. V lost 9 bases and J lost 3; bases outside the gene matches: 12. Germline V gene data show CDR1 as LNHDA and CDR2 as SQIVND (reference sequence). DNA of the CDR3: TGTGCCAGCACCCCGCAGGGACAGGGTATCAATCAGCCCCAGCATTTT. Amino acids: CASTPQGQGINQPQHF.

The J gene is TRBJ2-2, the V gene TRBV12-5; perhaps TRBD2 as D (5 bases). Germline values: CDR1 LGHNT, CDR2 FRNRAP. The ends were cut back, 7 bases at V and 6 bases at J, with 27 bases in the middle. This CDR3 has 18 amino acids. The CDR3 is CASAKDGGLRGVPGELFF. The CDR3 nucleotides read TGTGCTAGTGCCAAAGACGGTGGACTCCGGGGTGTTCCCGGGGAGCTGTTTTTT.

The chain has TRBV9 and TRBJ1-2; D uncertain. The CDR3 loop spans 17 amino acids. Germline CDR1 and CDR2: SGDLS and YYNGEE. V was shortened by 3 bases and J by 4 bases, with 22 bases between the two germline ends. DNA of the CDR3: TGTGCCAGCAGCGCTACGAATGACTTTATGACGGGCTATGGCTACACCTTC. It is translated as CASSATNDFMTGYGYTF.